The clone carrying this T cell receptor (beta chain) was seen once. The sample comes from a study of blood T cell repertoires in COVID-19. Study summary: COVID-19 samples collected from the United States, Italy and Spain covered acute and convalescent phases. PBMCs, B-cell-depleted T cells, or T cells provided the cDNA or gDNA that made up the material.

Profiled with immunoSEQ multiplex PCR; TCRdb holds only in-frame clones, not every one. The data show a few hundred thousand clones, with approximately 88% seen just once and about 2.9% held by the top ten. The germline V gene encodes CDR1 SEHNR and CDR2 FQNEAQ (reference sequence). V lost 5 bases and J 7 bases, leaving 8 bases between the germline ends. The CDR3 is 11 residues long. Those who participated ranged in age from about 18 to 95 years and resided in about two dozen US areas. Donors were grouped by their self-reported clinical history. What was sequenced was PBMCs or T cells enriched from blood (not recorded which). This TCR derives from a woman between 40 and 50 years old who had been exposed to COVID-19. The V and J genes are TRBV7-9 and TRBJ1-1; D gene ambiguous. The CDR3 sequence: CASSRSSEAFF. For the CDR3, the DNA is TGTGCCAGCAGCAGAAGTAGTGAAGCTTTCTTT.